Listed below are T cell receptor beta chains from one sample, sequenced in a study of cytomegalovirus exposure and HLA in healthy donors. Assay: immunoSEQ multiplex PCR; the TCRdb copy retains only in-frame clones and omits some. Of 90,000 to 110,000 clones detected, around 86% appear once; the ten largest clones hold 6% to 8%. Sequenced: PBMCs. These receptors all come from a man in his thirties or forties in good health and CMV-seropositive. Both conserved end residues are trimmed from each CDR3. The order of the fields is J gene, V gene, CDR3 protein.

>TRBJ1-4|TRBV6-6
ASSEGLRGEKLF
>TRBJ1-2|TRBV6-6
ASSGTAYGYT
>TRBJ1-6|TRBV30
AWRGQGRIQSPLH
>TRBJ2-7|TRBV11-2
ASSPSYEQY
>TRBJ1-1|TRBV14
ASSQDRYFTEAF
>TRBJ1-1|TRBV18
ASSPQGNTEAF
>TRBJ2-3|TRBV14
ASSHGRGQKMSTDTQY
>TRBJ2-7|TRBV7-9
ASSRTGTKNEQY
>TRBJ1-5|TRBV4-1
ASSQEFDRVGPQH
>TRBJ2-2|TRBV5-1
ASSDLGASNTGELF
>TRBJ1-4|TRBV28
ASSLTGRVEKLF
>TRBJ1-2|TRBV5-5
ASSDERANYGYT
>TRBJ2-5|TRBV5-5
ASSDAIAGPQETQY
>TRBJ2-7|TRBV7-2
ASSSDGAYEQY
>TRBJ2-1|TRBV7-8
ASSLLGLADRNEQF
>TRBJ1-2|TRBV18
ASSPLTGDFGYA
>TRBJ1-2|TRBV18
AGSLSKGNLGRDYGYT
>TRBJ2-1|TRBV6-1
ASSGPRGTYNEQF
>TRBJ2-1|TRBV6-1
ASSGTDRGNEQF
>TRBJ2-5|TRBV28
ASSGQETQY
>TRBJ2-1|TRBV2
ASSGGLGTYNEQF
>TRBJ2-7|TRBV7-2
ASSPRAGGLYEQY
>TRBJ1-1|TRBV4-1
ASSQALERKMNTEAF
>TRBJ2-5|TRBV7-2
ASSRRYRGGEETQY
>TRBJ2-1|TRBV5-1
ASRVAEYYNEQF
>TRBJ2-7|TRBV29-1
SVEVSSYEQY
>TRBJ2-2|TRBV6-1
ASSERDHLNTGELF
>TRBJ2-5|TRBV7-6
ASSLAGKEETQY
>TRBJ2-5|TRBV7-9
ASSFGRGRLVRETQY
>TRBJ2-2|TRBV7-9
ASSQTGLAGELF
>TRBJ2-1|TRBV6-4
ASSVLAGALSHEQF
>TRBJ2-2|TRBV4-3
ASSQDPPGRGPGELF
>TRBJ2-3|TRBV4-2
ASSLSAPSGGTDTQY
>TRBJ1-2|TRBV5-6
ASSAAGGYGYT
>TRBJ1-1|TRBV29-1
SVEITVNTEAF
>TRBJ1-5|TRBV2
ASSGSQGEGNQPQH
>TRBJ2-5|TRBV2
ASSAGTAQETQY
>TRBJ2-2|TRBV5-1
ASSLGQGPPTGELF
>TRBJ2-3|TRBV20-1
SAHTGDTQY
>TRBJ2-1|TRBV5-1
ASSLDPSGTTSSYNEQF
>TRBJ1-1|TRBV18
ASSTLEDTEAF
>TRBJ2-6|TRBV5-4
ASSTNGASGANVLT
>TRBJ2-1|TRBV30
AWTWVAGAYNEQF
>TRBJ1-3|TRBV18
ASSVPGQGPNSGNTIY
>TRBJ2-5|TRBV27
ASRAGHQETQY
>TRBJ2-3|TRBV2
TGRGESDTQY
>TRBJ1-1|TRBV7-2
ASSPRAGSGTEAF
>TRBJ2-3|TRBV20-1
SARTTDTQY
>TRBJ1-4|TRBV19
ASASGGWREKLF
>TRBJ1-5|TRBV2
ASSVDRTSNQPQH
>TRBJ1-2|TRBV28
ASSLPLGQGNYGYT
>TRBJ1-2|TRBV5-1
ASSLGTGHSV